The rows below give T cell receptor beta chains drawn from one sample of a study of healthy donors' naive CD4 and CD8 T cells. TCRdb itself ran the reads through MiXCR, one entry per CDR3 protein. There are around 200,000 distinct CDR3 sequences in the sample; about 76% occur only once, and about 2.4% lies in the top ten. The sequenced sample consisted of naive CD4+ and CD8+ T cells sorted from blood, pooled from several donors. The receptors derive from a pool of human donors in good health; the sample pools cells from several healthy donors. CDR3s include the opening cysteine and the closing phenylalanine or tryptophan. D genes are given only for firm matches.

CDR3: CASSSGQLIYEQYF
V: TRBV5-6
D: TRBD1

CDR3: CSVVGGDTEAFF
V: TRBV29-1
D: .

CDR3: CSVPGPGTDTQYF
V: TRBV29-1
D: .

CDR3: CASSLAGTGGSYGYTF
V: TRBV5-5
D: TRBD1

CDR3: CSVDGELTGELFF
V: TRBV29-1
D: .

CDR3: CASSSSRGPYNEQFF
V: TRBV6-5
D: .

CDR3: CSVEEGAGTGGSYTEAFF
V: TRBV29-1
D: TRBD1

CDR3: CASSLSLEETQYF
V: TRBV11-2
D: .

CDR3: CSVEPDGGYGYTF
V: TRBV29-1
D: .

CDR3: CASSMGLIYGYTF
V: TRBV19
D: .

CDR3: CASPSTRRNPHNEQFF
V: TRBV19
D: .

CDR3: CASSYSTVPGGVNTEAFF
V: TRBV6-2/TRBV6-3
D: .

CDR3: CASRDGQENYGYTF
V: TRBV2
D: .

CDR3: CASSIPRSGANVLTF
V: TRBV19
D: .

CDR3: CASSLSGAQYNEQFF
V: TRBV5-1
D: .

CDR3: CSVTRPDRGTDTQYF
V: TRBV29-1
D: TRBD1

CDR3: CASSLADRVHGSGPYEQYF
V: TRBV5-6
D: TRBD1

CDR3: CSVGWGGQETQYF
V: TRBV29-1
D: TRBD2

CDR3: CASSKLRTGGKEAKNIQYF
V: TRBV21-1
D: .

CDR3: CASSPTGGSPYEQYF
V: TRBV5-4
D: TRBD2

CDR3: CSVGTGEYEAFF
V: TRBV29-1
D: TRBD1